These T cell receptor beta chains were read from a single sample in a study of cytomegalovirus exposure and HLA in healthy donors. Assay: immunoSEQ multiplex PCR; the TCRdb copy retains only in-frame clones and omits some. The sample holds around 140,000 clones, around 77% seen once. The specimen was PBMCs. The origin of the receptors is an older woman in good health and CMV-seronegative. Both conserved end residues are part of each CDR3. The D gene is left open where the match is weak. Size values are once, few and many counts, or a class for expanded clones, and some rows have none.

CDR3,DNA,V,J,D,size
CASSFLQGRGEQYF,TGTGCCAGCAGTTTCTTGCAGGGGCGAGGCGAGCAGTACTTC,TRBV28,TRBJ2-7,NA,NA
CASTPTGLAGGLVPTYEQYF,TGTGCCAGCACCCCAACGGGGCTAGCGGGGGGGCTGGTTCCCACCTACGAGCAGTACTTC,TRBV13,TRBJ2-7,TRBD2,NA
CASSQVANTEAFF,TGCGCCAGCAGCCAAGTGGCGAACACTGAAGCTTTCTTT,TRBV4-1,TRBJ1-1,NA,few
CASSLWSPGREQYF,TGTGCCAGCAGCTTGTGGAGTCCAGGCCGGGAGCAGTACTTC,TRBV5-4,TRBJ2-5,NA,NA
CASSQPQGDKKNIQYF,TGCGCCAGCAGCCAACCTCAGGGGGACAAAAAAAACATTCAGTACTTC,TRBV4-1,TRBJ2-4,TRBD1,NA
CSVEGGQDLDGYTF,TGCAGCGTTGAAGGCGGACAGGATTTGGATGGCTACACCTTC,TRBV29-1,TRBJ1-2,TRBD1,NA
CASSMFGRLTSTDTQYF,TGTGCCAGTAGTATGTTCGGCAGACTAACTAGCACAGATACGCAGTATTTT,TRBV19,TRBJ2-3,NA,NA
CASSLRGIDSYEQYF,TGTGCCAGCAGTTTGAGAGGGATTGATTCCTACGAGCAGTACTTC,TRBV27,TRBJ2-7,NA,NA
CAGTLGTGSGYTF,TGTGCCGGCACCCTGGGGACAGGTAGTGGCTACACCTTC,TRBV6-1,TRBJ1-2,TRBD1,few
CASSVGGLASSYNEQFF,TGTGCCAGCAGCGTAGGAGGATTAGCGAGCTCCTACAATGAGCAGTTCTTC,TRBV9,TRBJ2-1,NA,once
CASSPRGLALTVGYNEQFF,TGTGCCAGCAGCCCCCGAGGGCTAGCCCTTACGGTGGGTTACAATGAGCAGTTCTTC,TRBV11-1,TRBJ2-1,NA,NA
CASSSVLLSLNEKLFF,TGTGCCAGCAGCTCCGTCTTACTGTCGTTAAATGAAAAACTGTTTTTT,TRBV11-2,TRBJ1-4,NA,NA
CAWSPGGEAFF,TGTGCCTGGAGTCCAGGGGGTGAAGCTTTCTTT,TRBV30,TRBJ1-1,TRBD1,NA
CASSEARVFGNTIYF,TGTGCCAGCAGTGAAGCCAGGGTATTTGGAAACACCATATATTTT,TRBV2,TRBJ1-3,NA,NA
CASKSGTGGVEQYF,TGTGCCAGCAAATCCGGGACAGGGGGCGTGGAGCAGTACTTC,TRBV2,TRBJ2-7,TRBD1,NA
CASSSDRDLGTQYF,TGTGCCAGCAGTTCAGACAGGGACTTAGGGACCCAGTACTTC,TRBV5-5,TRBJ2-5,NA,few
CASSLTGHHGYTF,TGTGCCAGCAGCTTAACAGGACACCATGGCTACACCTTC,TRBV7-3,TRBJ1-2,NA,NA
CASSLVGQGVTEQFF,TGTGCCAGCAGCTTAGTGGGACAGGGGGTTACTGAGCAGTTCTTC,TRBV7-9,TRBJ2-1,TRBD1,NA
CASSLGKSGEVDYEQYF,TGTGCCAGCAGCTTAGGTAAAAGCGGGGAGGTTGACTACGAGCAGTACTTC,TRBV7-9,TRBJ2-7,TRBD2,NA